The 23 T cell receptor beta chains reported below all come from one sample, sequenced in a study of blood T cell repertoires in COVID-19. Clones were read by immunoSEQ multiplex PCR, and TCRdb kept only the in-frame ones, dropping some. The profile shows around 68,000 clones, approximately 92% of them singletons. Sequencing used peripheral blood. Source of these receptors: a man over 45 with active COVID-19.

The chain couples TRBV5-1 to TRBJ1-6; TRBD1 aligns across 9 bases. Germline V CDR1 and CDR2: SGHRS, YFSETQ. This CDR3 is 17 amino acids long. With V trimmed by 0 bases and J by 6 bases, 7 bases remained unmatched. CDR3 loop: CASSLASATGGNSPLHF. The DNA of the CDR3 is TGCGCCAGCAGCTTGGCCTCCGCGACAGGGGGTAATTCACCCCTCCACTTT.

V is TRBV6-5 and J is TRBJ2-7, with TRBD1 matching 7 bases. The germline CDR1 and CDR2 sequences are MNHEY and SVGAGI. The junction had 2 bases not matched to a gene; V was cut back by 6 bases and J by 0 bases. There are 13 residues in the CDR3. CDR3 residues: CASSTGASYEQYF. DNA for the CDR3: TGTGCCAGCAGCACAGGGGCCTCCTACGAGCAGTACTTC.

The chain has TRBV6-2 or TRBV6-3 and TRBJ1-2, with 8 bases identical to TRBD1. The trim removed 6 bases at V and 3 bases at J, leaving 9 bases unmatched. Germline V gene sequence: CDR1 MNHEY, CDR2 SVGEGT. The CDR3 length is 15 residues. The CDR3 sequence: CASSQQGVSHYGYTF. The CDR3 DNA sequence: TGTGCCAGCAGCCAACAGGGGGTGTCTCACTATGGCTACACCTTC.

J is TRBJ2-5 and V is TRBV5-4, with a possible D match to TRBD2 (6 bases). The CDR3 spans 14 residues. V dropped 4 bases and J dropped 4 bases, with 14 bases sitting between them. Germline V gives CDR1 SGHNT, CDR2 YYREEE (reference sequence). In DNA, the CDR3 is TGTGCCAGCAGCACCGATCGGGGGACAGAGACCCAGTACTTC. It is translated as CASSTDRGTETQYF.

This chain joins TRBV5-1 and TRBJ2-2; 9 positions agree with TRBD2. Germline V gives CDR1 SGHRS, CDR2 YFSETQ. The junction had 1 base not matched to a gene; V was cut back by 1 base and J by 0 bases. This CDR3 contains 16 residues. The CDR3, as DNA: TGCGCCAGCAGCTTGTCTAGCGGGGCGAACACCGGGGAGCTGTTTTTT. This codes for CASSLSSGANTGELFF.

This chain links TRBV3-1 (or the pseudogene TRBV3-2) with TRBJ2-2, with D possibly matching TRBD1 (6 bases). CDR1 and CDR2 from the germline V gene are LGHDT and YNNKEL (reference sequence). The V and J ends lost 5 bases and 7 bases respectively, with 14 bases between them. The CDR3 extends over 14 amino acids. Here the CDR3 reads CASSTSGAVGELFF. For the CDR3, the DNA is TGTGCCAGCAGCACCTCAGGGGCGGTCGGGGAGCTGTTTTTT.

The V call is TRBV5-8, the J call TRBJ2-1, with a weak D call TRBD1 (6 bases). The V gene lost 0 bases and the J gene lost 0 bases, with 13 bases spanning the gap. The CDR3 has 17 residues. Germline lookup yields CDR1 SGHTS and CDR2 YDEGEE. The CDR3 loop reads CASSLGTVVGSYNEQFF. The CDR3 DNA reads TGTGCCAGCAGCTTGGGGACAGTGGTGGGCTCCTACAATGAGCAGTTCTTC. Combining the CDR3 with reference TRBV5-8 and TRBJ2-1 gives the whole variable domain EAGVTQSPTHLIKTRGQQATLRCSPISGHTSVYWYQQALGLGLQFLLWYDEGEERNRGNFPPRFSGRQFPNYSSELNVNALELEDSALYLCASSLGTVVGSYNEQFFGPGTRLTVL.

The chain employs TRBV6-5 and TRBJ2-2; the D gene is possibly TRBD1 (6 bases). The length of the CDR3 is 13 residues. Germline CDR1 reads MNHEY; CDR2 reads SVGAGI. With 8 bases removed from V and 3 bases from J, the gap between germline ends came to 10 bases. The CDR3 DNA reads TGTGCCAGCCAGGGGCACTACACCGGGGAGCTGTTTTTT. This translates into CASQGHYTGELFF.

The V call is TRBV5-1, the J call TRBJ2-2; D gene ambiguous. There are 15 residues in the CDR3. V was cut by 4 bases and J by 1 base, with 11 bases left in between. From germline, CDR1 is SGHRS and CDR2 YFSETQ. The CDR3 loop is CASSISTLNTGELFF. The CDR3 nucleotides are TGCGCCAGCAGCATCTCGACACTGAACACCGGGGAGCTGTTTTTT.

This clone was observed once. This chain connects TRBV6-5 to TRBJ2-3; 7 bases are a match to TRBD2. Germline trimming cut 8 bases from V and 0 bases from J; bases unmatched to any gene: 5. CDR1 and CDR2 (germline): MNHEY, SVGAGI. The CDR3 runs 14 residues. CDR3: CASFIGGSTDTQYF. CDR3 bases: TGTGCCAGCTTCATCGGGGGGAGCACAGATACGCAGTATTTT.

The chain combines TRBV10-3 with TRBJ1-4; D may be TRBD1 (6 bases). CDR3 length: 14 amino acids. The germline V and J ends were trimmed by 6 bases and 5 bases, with 13 bases remaining between them. Per germline, CDR1 ENHRY and CDR2 SYGVKD. The CDR3 protein is CAISEGGANEKLFF. CDR3 nucleotide sequence: TGTGCCATCAGCGAGGGGGGGGCAAATGAAAAACTGTTTTTT.

The chain is built from TRBV6-5 and TRBJ2-1; TRBD1 aligns across 10 bases. The CDR3 loop spans 15 amino acids. V lost 6 bases to trimming and J lost 6 bases; unmatched junction nucleotides: 8. The germline V gene encodes CDR1 MNHEY and CDR2 SVGAGI. The CDR3: CASRSGTGVGNEQFF. The DNA of the CDR3 is TGTGCCAGCAGATCCGGGACAGGGGTAGGCAATGAGCAGTTCTTC.

The chain links TRBV23-1 to TRBJ1-1; the match to TRBD1 covers 10 bases. TRBV23-1 is an ORF, and what it does is uncertain. The trim removed 4 bases at V and 1 base at J, leaving 12 bases unmatched. The CDR3 is 18 amino acids. CDR3 sequence reads: CASSLGGDRGHQNTEAFF. CDR3 nucleotide sequence: TGCGCCAGCAGTCTCGGGGGGGACAGGGGCCACCAGAACACTGAAGCTTTCTTT.

The V and J genes are TRBV2 and TRBJ2-1; D remains unclear. Germline values: CDR1 SNHLY, CDR2 FYNNEI. This CDR3 is built from 14 residues. V was trimmed by 1 base and J by 6 bases, leaving 10 bases between them. Here the CDR3 reads CASSEVLDSNEQFF. The CDR3 DNA reads as TGTGCCAGCAGTGAAGTTCTAGACTCCAATGAGCAGTTCTTC.

The V and J genes are TRBV5-1 and TRBJ1-2; 11 bases align to TRBD1. Unmatched junction bases numbered 8, after V lost 4 bases and J lost 6 bases. The CDR3 is 15 residues long. The germline gives CDR1 SGHRS, CDR2 YFSETQ. CDR3 region: CASSLNGDRGDGYTF. The CDR3, as DNA: TGCGCCAGCAGCCTTAACGGGGACAGGGGGGATGGCTACACCTTC.

V and J are TRBV12-3 or TRBV12-4 and TRBJ1-1; D unresolved. V gave up 5 bases and J gave up 9 bases, with 16 bases separating them. This CDR3 region has 13 residues. CDR3 amino acids: CASSTDGVLQAFF. DNA for the CDR3: TGTGCCAGCAGTACCGACGGGGTCCTGCAAGCTTTCTTT.

The rearrangement uses TRBV11-1 and TRBJ1-2; 8 positions match TRBD1. The CDR3 is made up of 14 amino acids. Germline trimming cut 5 bases from V and 11 bases from J; bases unmatched to any gene: 13. Germline CDR1 SGHAT, CDR2 FQDESV (reference sequence). DNA of the CDR3: TGTGCCAGCAGCCCTGGGACAGGCGAACCTCGGTACACCTTC. Amino acid sequence: CASSPGTGEPRYTF.

The rearrangement joins TRBV3-1 (or the pseudogene TRBV3-2) to TRBJ2-3; weak D call: TRBD1 (6 bases). This CDR3 comprises 14 residues. Germline loops: CDR1 LGHDT, CDR2 YNNKEL (reference sequence). V lost 5 bases, J lost 8 bases, and 17 bases lay in between. In DNA form, the CDR3 reads TGTGCCAGCAGCACTCGACAGGTCCCCGGTACGCAGTATTTT. It encodes CASSTRQVPGTQYF.

The chain couples TRBV3-1 (or the pseudogene TRBV3-2) to TRBJ2-1, with D possibly TRBD1 on 6 matching bases. The CDR3 has 15 amino acids. V lost 1 base and J 7 bases, leaving 14 bases between the germline ends. CDR1 and CDR2 from the germline V gene are LGHDT and YNNKEL (reference sequence). CDR3 amino acids: CASSQGQGSGNEQFF. CDR3 in DNA: TGTGCCAGCAGCCAAGGTCAGGGGAGTGGGAATGAGCAGTTCTTC.

The chain recombines TRBV2 with TRBJ1-5; D may be TRBD1 (5 bases). V was trimmed by 7 bases and J by 4 bases, leaving 14 bases between them. Germline V CDR1 and CDR2: SNHLY, FYNNEI. The CDR3 runs to 14 residues. DNA for the CDR3: TGTGCCAGCAATTGGGGGGGACCAAATCAGCCCCAGCATTTT. Its translation is CASNWGGPNQPQHF. Variable domain in full (rest from reference TRBV2 and TRBJ1-5): EPEVTQTPSHQVTQMGQEVILRCVPISNHLYFYWYRQILGQKVEFLVSFYNNEISEKSEIFDDQFSVERPDGSNFTLKIRSTKLEDSAMYFCASNWGGPNQPQHFGDGTRLSIL.

This clone was observed a single time. This chain uses TRBV4-1 with TRBJ1-1; D possibly corresponds to TRBD1 (5 bases). Per germline, CDR1 MGHRA and CDR2 YSYEKL. Trimming pared 1 base from V and 0 bases from J, leaving 9 bases between. The CDR3 consists of 15 residues. CDR3 amino acids: CASSQGDRMNTEAFF. The CDR3 bases are TGCGCCAGCAGCCAAGGCGACAGAATGAACACTGAAGCTTTCTTT.

The CDR3 is CASSPGIAADRVYGYTF. The CDR3 DNA follows: TGTGCCAGCAGCCCCGGTATAGCGGCGGACAGGGTGTATGGCTACACCTTC. This chain uses TRBV11-2 with TRBJ1-2; 8 bases map to TRBD1. V trimming: 5 bases; J trimming: 5 bases; junction bases outside the gene matches: 16. CDR3 length: 17 residues. CDR1 is SGHAT and CDR2 is FQNNGV in the germline V gene.

By share, this clone ranks as medium-sized. J is TRBJ1-6 and V is TRBV10-3; weak D call: TRBD1 (6 bases). The CDR3 spans 12 residues. V lost 11 bases and J 8 bases, leaving 13 bases between the germline ends. In germline, CDR1 is ENHRY, CDR2 SYGVKD. CDR3 protein: CASGDGYSPLHF. CDR3 DNA sequence: TGTGCCTCAGGGGATGGTTATTCACCCCTCCACTTT.